Following are 7 T cell receptor beta chains from one sample sequenced in a study of T-cell reconstitution after alpha-beta-depleted transplantation in children. Unique molecular identifiers were incorporated during preparation of the TCRbeta library. TCRdb called the PCR reads again in MiXCR, with one record for every CDR3 protein. The data show some 300,000 distinct CDR3 sequences, around 10% seen once. The source material was PBMCs, sampled before TCRalphabeta/CD19-depleted stem cell transplant. The source is a boy younger than two with acute myeloid leukemia, due to receive a stem cell transplant.

In its sample, this clonotype was seen many times. The rearrangement links TRBV28 to TRBJ2-5; D unresolved. V lost 1 base, J lost 5 bases, and 5 bases lay in between. CDR3 length: 12 residues. Per germline, CDR1 MDHEN and CDR2 SYDVKM. The CDR3 protein is CASSLFRETQYF. CDR3 coding DNA: TGTGCCAGCAGTTTATTCCGGGAGACCCAGTACTTC.

The chain has TRBV7-3 and TRBJ2-7; tentative D call: TRBD2 (5 bases). Trimming took off 0 bases at V and 5 bases at J, with 8 bases between the two ends. The germline V gene has CDR1 SGHTA and CDR2 FQGTGA. This CDR3 has 13 amino acids. The CDR3 spells CASSLTGNNEQYF. The CDR3 coding sequence is TGTGCCAGCAGCTTAACCGGGAACAACGAGCAGTACTTC.

This clonotype was recorded many times. The rearrangement links TRBV29-1 to TRBJ1-1, with TRBD1 as a possible D gene (5 bases). Trimming stripped 7 bases from V and 4 bases from J, with 16 bases between. Looked up from germline, CDR1 is SQVTM and CDR2 is ANQGSEA. This CDR3 contains 13 residues. CDR3 bases: TGCAGCGCCCGGGACCCCGCCGGCACTGAAGCTTTCTTT. Translated, it gives CSARDPAGTEAFF.

The table lists this clonotype with a few counts. The V call is TRBV18, the J call TRBJ1-6, with TRBD1 as a possible D gene (6 bases). From germline, CDR1 is KGHSH and CDR2 LQKENI. Trimming stripped 4 bases from V and 0 bases from J, with 16 bases between. The CDR3 runs 18 residues. The CDR3: CASSLLQGTNSYNSPLHF. The DNA for the CDR3 is TGTGCCAGCTCACTGCTACAGGGAACCAACTCCTATAATTCACCCCTCCACTTT.

This clonotype was counted many times. The rearrangement links TRBV20-1 to TRBJ2-1; TRBD1 or TRBD2 may be the D gene (6 bases each). V lost 6 bases and J lost 0, with 12 bases in between. The CDR3 consists of 14 residues. CDR1 is DFQATT and CDR2 is SNEGSKA in the germline V gene (reference sequence). The CDR3 DNA reads as TGCAGTGCACGAGGGGGGCCCTCCTACAATGAGCAGTTCTTC. Protein sequence: CSARGGPSYNEQFF.

This clonotype is judged medium-sized. This chain links TRBV29-1 with TRBJ2-7; TRBD1 matches at 12 bases. There are 12 residues in the CDR3. Germline CDR1 is SQVTM and CDR2 is ANQGSEA. The trim removed 6 bases at V and 6 bases at J, leaving 3 bases unmatched. CDR3 DNA sequence: TGCAGCGTGGGGACAGGGGGCCTCGAGCAGTACTTC. Residues: CSVGTGGLEQYF.

This clonotype was observed at least ten times. CDR3 sequence: CASSFKMRGRDNEQFF. CDR3 bases: TGTGCCAGCAGTTTCAAGATGAGGGGGCGCGACAATGAGCAGTTCTTC. The V gene is TRBV28, the J gene TRBJ2-1; 7 nucleotides line up with TRBD1. The CDR3 spans 16 residues. The trim removed 3 bases at V and 5 bases at J, leaving 10 bases unmatched. The V gene's germline CDR1 is MDHEN and CDR2 SYDVKM.